These T cell receptor beta chains were read from a single sample in a study of blood T cells in healthy people across ages. TCRdb re-called the 5' RACE reads with MiXCR, one entry per CDR3 protein. The repertoire holds under 1,100,000 distinct CDR3 sequences, with around 27% as singletons. This sample was shared with a second study, whose subject was T cells of mothers and their children.

Specimen: blood. The receptors stem from a girl aged 2 to 10 in good health. CDR3s include the opening cysteine and the closing phenylalanine or tryptophan. A D gene is named only where the DNA matches it firmly. Expanded clones get a size class; other rows say once, few or many, or leave the size out.

clone size | D gene | J gene | V gene | CDR3 protein | CDR3 DNA
few | - | TRBJ1-1 | TRBV7-2 | CASSLGGQPNTEAFF | TGTGCCAGCAGCTTAGGGGGGCAGCCGAACACTGAAGCTTTCTTT
- | TRBD1 | TRBJ1-1 | TRBV7-2 | CASSFTGTGCDEAFF | TGTGCCAGCAGCTTCACGGGGACAGGGTGCGATGAAGCTTTCTTT
few | - | TRBJ2-1 | TRBV29-1 | CSVEREDRYNEQFF | TGCAGCGTTGAGAGGGAGGACCGGTACAATGAGCAGTTCTTC
- | TRBD2 | TRBJ2-4 | TRBV12-3/TRBV12-4 | CASSPRGSKNIQCF | TGTGCCAGCAGTCCGCGGGGGTCCAAAAACATTCAGTGCTTC
few | - | TRBJ2-5 | TRBV7-8 | CASSPRDLHRETQYF | TGTGCCAGCAGCCCTCGGGACCTACACAGGGAGACCCAGTACTTC
- | TRBD2 | TRBJ2-3 | TRBV28 | CASSSRTSGMTDTQYF | TGTGCCAGCAGTTCCCGGACTAGCGGGATGACAGATACGCAGTATTTT
- | TRBD1 | TRBJ2-5 | TRBV7-3 | CASSVTGEGETQYF | TGTGCCAGCAGCGTGACAGGGGAAGGGGAGACCCAGTACTTC
- | - | TRBJ1-1 | TRBV4-1 | CASSHHWDQGRPEAFF | TGCGCCAGCAGCCACCACTGGGACCAAGGGAGACCTGAAGCTTTCTTT
- | TRBD1 | TRBJ2-5 | TRBV25-1 | CASSPDRALETQYF | TGTGCCAGCAGTCCGGACAGGGCGTTGGAGACCCAGTACTTC
- | - | TRBJ1-2 | TRBV12-3/TRBV12-4 | CASGVEGNYGYTF | TGTGCCAGCGGGGTAGAGGGAAACTATGGCTACACCTTC
few | - | TRBJ2-1 | TRBV7-2 | CASSLDPTRDYNEQFF | TGTGCCAGCAGCTTAGATCCCACCCGAGACTACAATGAGCAGTTCTTC